The rows below give T cell receptor beta chains drawn from one sample of a study of blood T cell repertoires in COVID-19. TCRdb's copy holds only in-frame clones and misses some; the assay was immunoSEQ multiplex PCR. Of approximately 200,000 clones listed, roughly 90% were seen once; the top ten hold 9% to 12%. Sequenced sample: PBMCs or T cells enriched from blood (not recorded which). The receptors here all came from a man aged 18 to 30 with acute COVID-19. The CDR3 runs from the conserved cysteine through the conserved F or W. A D gene is named only where the DNA matches it firmly. Clone size, where shown, is once, few, many, or a class for clones that have expanded.

CDR3 DNA: TGTGCCAGCAGCTTAATTCCTCGGGGGGCTAGGCGCTACGAGCAGTACTTC; CDR3 protein: CASSLIPRGARRYEQYF; V gene: TRBV5-4; J gene: TRBJ2-7; clone size: once; D gene: NA
CDR3 DNA: TGTGCCAGCAGTGAATGGGGGGGGAGCGATCAGCCCCAGCATTTT; CDR3 protein: CASSEWGGSDQPQHF; V gene: TRBV2; J gene: TRBJ1-5; clone size: NA; D gene: NA
CDR3 DNA: TGTGCCAGCAGCTTGGGACTACAAAGCACAGATACGCAGTATTTT; CDR3 protein: CASSLGLQSTDTQYF; V gene: TRBV5-4; J gene: TRBJ2-3; clone size: NA; D gene: NA
CDR3 DNA: TGTGCCAGCAGTTTGGAGAGGGTGACCCAGTACTTC; CDR3 protein: CASSLERVTQYF; V gene: TRBV28; J gene: TRBJ2-5; clone size: NA; D gene: NA
CDR3 DNA: TGTGCTAGTGGACCAGGACAGGGGATGAACACTGAAGCTTTCTTT; CDR3 protein: CASGPGQGMNTEAFF; V gene: TRBV12-5; J gene: TRBJ1-1; clone size: NA; D gene: TRBD1
CDR3 DNA: TGTGCCAGCAGTTACTCGGTGATAGGAGCTAACTATGGCTACACCTTC; CDR3 protein: CASSYSVIGANYGYTF; V gene: TRBV6-5; J gene: TRBJ1-2; clone size: NA; D gene: NA
CDR3 DNA: TGCGCCAGCAGCCCCACCGGGACAGGCGGCCGCTCTGGAAACACCATATATTTT; CDR3 protein: CASSPTGTGGRSGNTIYF; V gene: TRBV5-1; J gene: TRBJ1-3; clone size: NA; D gene: TRBD1
CDR3 DNA: TGCAGCGTTGCGGGAGGGACTAGCGGGAGAGTCGGCTACGAGCAGTACTTC; CDR3 protein: CSVAGGTSGRVGYEQYF; V gene: TRBV29-1; J gene: TRBJ2-7; clone size: NA; D gene: TRBD2
CDR3 DNA: TGTGCCAGCAGTGGGGGCCCCTCAGGGCACACCGGGGAGCTGTTTTTT; CDR3 protein: CASSGGPSGHTGELFF; V gene: TRBV2; J gene: TRBJ2-2; clone size: NA; D gene: NA
CDR3 DNA: TGTGCCAGTAGTCCTTGGAGGGTTACGGGGGAGCTGTTTTTT; CDR3 protein: CASSPWRVTGELFF; V gene: TRBV19; J gene: TRBJ2-2; clone size: NA; D gene: NA
CDR3 DNA: TGTGCCAGCAGTTTCCCCTCAGGGGGCATGAACACTGAAGCTTTCTTT; CDR3 protein: CASSFPSGGMNTEAFF; V gene: TRBV6-6; J gene: TRBJ1-1; clone size: NA; D gene: TRBD1
CDR3 DNA: TGTGCCAGCAGCATACCGACAGTCGGCGGGGAGCTGTTTTTT; CDR3 protein: CASSIPTVGGELFF; V gene: TRBV5-6; J gene: TRBJ2-2; clone size: NA; D gene: NA
CDR3 DNA: TGTGCCAGTAGTATAGTTCTCTCTGGGGCCAACGTCCTGACTTTC; CDR3 protein: CASSIVLSGANVLTF; V gene: TRBV19; J gene: TRBJ2-6; clone size: NA; D gene: NA
CDR3 DNA: TGTGCCACCAAACTAGCGGGATCCACCGGGGAGCTGTTTTTT; CDR3 protein: CATKLAGSTGELFF; V gene: TRBV19; J gene: TRBJ2-2; clone size: NA; D gene: TRBD2
CDR3 DNA: TGCGCCAGCAGTGAGAGGGCCCGGGACCCAGGGGCAGATGGCTACACCTTC; CDR3 protein: CASSERARDPGADGYTF; V gene: TRBV10-2; J gene: TRBJ1-2; clone size: once; D gene: NA
CDR3 DNA: TGTGCCAGCAGCGGCCGCCGGGACAGCAATGAGCAGTTCTTC; CDR3 protein: CASSGRRDSNEQFF; V gene: TRBV7-8; J gene: TRBJ2-1; clone size: NA; D gene: TRBD1
CDR3 DNA: TGTGCCAGCAGCAAAAAAGGGGCCCAAAAAGGGACAGATACGCAGTATTTT; CDR3 protein: CASSKKGAQKGTDTQYF; V gene: TRBV21-1; J gene: TRBJ2-3; clone size: NA; D gene: NA
CDR3 DNA: TGTGCCAGCAGTCCGGGGGAGATCCAAAGGGGGCAGTTCTTC; CDR3 protein: CASSPGEIQRGQFF; V gene: TRBV28; J gene: TRBJ2-1; clone size: NA; D gene: NA
CDR3 DNA: TGTGCCAGCAGCCAGGACTCCGCCCCCTCGATTGAAGCTTTCTTT; CDR3 protein: CASSQDSAPSIEAFF; V gene: TRBV4-2; J gene: TRBJ1-1; clone size: many; D gene: NA
CDR3 DNA: TGCGCCAGCAGCCAAGGGCTAGGCTACGAGCAGTACTTC; CDR3 protein: CASSQGLGYEQYF; V gene: TRBV4-1; J gene: TRBJ2-7; clone size: NA; D gene: NA
CDR3 DNA: TGTGCAAGCCTCCAAGTGACTAGCGGGAGTACCTACGCCACCGGGGAGCTGTTTTTT; CDR3 protein: CASLQVTSGSTYATGELFF; V gene: TRBV12-2; J gene: TRBJ2-2; clone size: NA; D gene: NA
CDR3 DNA: TGCGCCAGCAGTGAGTCTTTAGTCTCCTACAATGAGCAGTTCTTC; CDR3 protein: CASSESLVSYNEQFF; V gene: TRBV10-1; J gene: TRBJ2-1; clone size: NA; D gene: NA
CDR3 DNA: TGTGCCAGCAGCTTCTACAGGGGGACTAATGAAAAACTGTTTTTT; CDR3 protein: CASSFYRGTNEKLFF; V gene: TRBV14; J gene: TRBJ1-4; clone size: NA; D gene: TRBD1
CDR3 DNA: TGTGCCAGCAGTTTAACAGGGGGATACTACGAGCAGTACTTC; CDR3 protein: CASSLTGGYYEQYF; V gene: TRBV28; J gene: TRBJ2-7; clone size: NA; D gene: TRBD1
CDR3 DNA: TGTGCCTGGAGTGTTTCAGGACACGAGCAGTTCTTC; CDR3 protein: CAWSVSGHEQFF; V gene: TRBV30; J gene: TRBJ2-1; clone size: NA; D gene: NA
CDR3 DNA: TGTGCCAGCAGCTCATCCGGGACAGCCTATGGCTACACCTTC; CDR3 protein: CASSSSGTAYGYTF; V gene: TRBV5-4; J gene: TRBJ1-2; clone size: NA; D gene: TRBD1
CDR3 DNA: TGTGCCAGCTCCCGAACGCGTAGCGGGAGATACAATGAGCAGTTCTTC; CDR3 protein: CASSRTRSGRYNEQFF; V gene: TRBV18; J gene: TRBJ2-1; clone size: NA; D gene: TRBD2
CDR3 DNA: TGTGCCATCAGTGAGCTCGTGGTAGCGGGAGTGGAAGAGCAGTACTTC; CDR3 protein: CAISELVVAGVEEQYF; V gene: TRBV10-3; J gene: TRBJ2-7; clone size: NA; D gene: TRBD2
CDR3 DNA: TGTGCCTGGAGGCCAGGGGGTACCACTGAAGCTTTCTTT; CDR3 protein: CAWRPGGTTEAFF; V gene: TRBV30; J gene: TRBJ1-1; clone size: NA; D gene: TRBD1
CDR3 DNA: TGTGCCAGCAGTGGAGGGACTAGCGGGATCATAGCCAAAAACATTCAGTACTTC; CDR3 protein: CASSGGTSGIIAKNIQYF; V gene: TRBV6-1; J gene: TRBJ2-4; clone size: NA; D gene: TRBD2
CDR3 DNA: TGTGCCAGCAGCCGTGAGGGAGGGGTTCACCTCCACTTT; CDR3 protein: CASSREGGVHLHF; V gene: TRBV14; J gene: TRBJ1-6; clone size: NA; D gene: NA
CDR3 DNA: TGTGCCAGCAGCATTCCAGGGGAGACCCAGTACTTC; CDR3 protein: CASSIPGETQYF; V gene: TRBV5-4; J gene: TRBJ2-5; clone size: NA; D gene: NA
CDR3 DNA: TGTGCCAGCAGCTTTCCACGGGGACAGGGATCCCACACTGAAGCTTTCTTT; CDR3 protein: CASSFPRGQGSHTEAFF; V gene: TRBV7-2; J gene: TRBJ1-1; clone size: NA; D gene: TRBD1
CDR3 DNA: TGTGCCAGCAGCGTAGCTGACCGGGTTTGGGAGACCCAGTACTTC; CDR3 protein: CASSVADRVWETQYF; V gene: TRBV9; J gene: TRBJ2-5; clone size: NA; D gene: NA
CDR3 DNA: TGTGCCAGCAGCCAGAGCGGGAGGAACTACAATGAGCAGTTCTTC; CDR3 protein: CASSQSGRNYNEQFF; V gene: TRBV3-1/TRBV3-2; J gene: TRBJ2-1; clone size: NA; D gene: TRBD2
CDR3 DNA: TGTGCCAGCAGTTTACACAACGGCAGGGTGTTTGCTCAGCCCCAGCATTTT; CDR3 protein: CASSLHNGRVFAQPQHF; V gene: TRBV28; J gene: TRBJ1-5; clone size: NA; D gene: NA
CDR3 DNA: TGCGCCAGCAGCGAGGGTAGGAATAGCAATCAGCCCCAGCATTTT; CDR3 protein: CASSEGRNSNQPQHF; V gene: TRBV4-1; J gene: TRBJ1-5; clone size: NA; D gene: NA
CDR3 DNA: TGTGCCATCGCTGAACTAGCAGAAATCGCTTCCTACAATGAGCAGTTCTTC; CDR3 protein: CAIAELAEIASYNEQFF; V gene: TRBV10-3; J gene: TRBJ2-1; clone size: NA; D gene: NA
CDR3 DNA: TGTGCCAGCAGTTTAACAGGGGTAAGGGAGGCTGAAGCTTTCTTT; CDR3 protein: CASSLTGVREAEAFF; V gene: TRBV27; J gene: TRBJ1-1; clone size: NA; D gene: TRBD1
CDR3 DNA: TGTGCCAGCTCACCAACGGAACAGGGGGCGTTCGATGGCTACACCTTC; CDR3 protein: CASSPTEQGAFDGYTF; V gene: TRBV18; J gene: TRBJ1-2; clone size: NA; D gene: TRBD1
CDR3 DNA: TGTGCCAGCAGTTTCACCGGGACAGGGTACAATCAGCCCCAGCATTTT; CDR3 protein: CASSFTGTGYNQPQHF; V gene: TRBV27; J gene: TRBJ1-5; clone size: NA; D gene: TRBD1
CDR3 DNA: TGTGCCAGCAGCGCTCTCTTCTACACCGGGGAGCTGTTTTTT; CDR3 protein: CASSALFYTGELFF; V gene: TRBV9; J gene: TRBJ2-2; clone size: NA; D gene: NA
CDR3 DNA: TGTGCCAGCAGTCAGGGGGGACACACTGAAGCTTTCTTT; CDR3 protein: CASSQGGHTEAFF; V gene: TRBV27; J gene: TRBJ1-1; clone size: NA; D gene: TRBD1
CDR3 DNA: TGTGCCAGCAGCTTGGGGGTGGACTCAACCTACGAGCAGTACTTC; CDR3 protein: CASSLGVDSTYEQYF; V gene: TRBV5-5; J gene: TRBJ2-7; clone size: NA; D gene: NA
CDR3 DNA: TGTGCCACCGAGGACAGAAGCTCCTATAATTCACCCCTCCACTTT; CDR3 protein: CATEDRSSYNSPLHF; V gene: TRBV6-5; J gene: TRBJ1-6; clone size: NA; D gene: NA
CDR3 DNA: TGTGCCAGTAGTTCTCTCGGCGGCCGGAGCATCTCCTACGAGCAGTACTTC; CDR3 protein: CASSSLGGRSISYEQYF; V gene: TRBV19; J gene: TRBJ2-7; clone size: few; D gene: NA
CDR3 DNA: TGTGCCAGCAGCCAAGAAGAGTGGCAGGGCGGCGAGCAGTTCTTC; CDR3 protein: CASSQEEWQGGEQFF; V gene: TRBV4-2; J gene: TRBJ2-1; clone size: NA; D gene: NA
CDR3 DNA: TGTGCCAGCAACGAGCAGGCAAACTCCTACGAGCAGTACTTC; CDR3 protein: CASNEQANSYEQYF; V gene: TRBV28; J gene: TRBJ2-7; clone size: once; D gene: NA
CDR3 DNA: TGTGCCAGCAGTGTACACCAAGAAACCGACAGTACTCAAGCTTTCTTT; CDR3 protein: CASSVHQETDSTQAFF; V gene: TRBV25-1; J gene: TRBJ1-1; clone size: NA; D gene: NA
CDR3 DNA: TGCAGTGCTGAGTTTGTTACTGAAGCTTTCTTT; CDR3 protein: CSAEFVTEAFF; V gene: TRBV20-1; J gene: TRBJ1-1; clone size: NA; D gene: NA
CDR3 DNA: TGTGCCAGCAGCCGGGGACTAGCGGGAGGGCCTGGGCCCGAGCAGTACTTC; CDR3 protein: CASSRGLAGGPGPEQYF; V gene: TRBV27; J gene: TRBJ2-7; clone size: NA; D gene: TRBD2
CDR3 DNA: TGTGCCAGCAGCCCCGACAGGGCGGCAGATACGCAGTATTTT; CDR3 protein: CASSPDRAADTQYF; V gene: TRBV7-2; J gene: TRBJ2-3; clone size: NA; D gene: TRBD1
CDR3 DNA: TGTGCCAGCGGCATGGATGGGACATACCCCCAAGATACGCAGTATTTT; CDR3 protein: CASGMDGTYPQDTQYF; V gene: TRBV28; J gene: TRBJ2-3; clone size: once; D gene: NA
CDR3 DNA: TGTGCCAGCAGCTTGGGGGCCGGGGCCAACGTCCTGACTTTC; CDR3 protein: CASSLGAGANVLTF; V gene: TRBV5-5; J gene: TRBJ2-6; clone size: once; D gene: NA